The next 5 T cell receptor beta chains were all read from a single sample in a study of blood T cells in healthy people across ages. Alongside a J-beta primer mix, a sample-barcoded 5' primer served in a second PCR lasting about 7 to 12 cycles. TCRdb recomputed calls from the 5' RACE reads with MiXCR, one row per CDR3 protein. The table records some 1.5 million distinct CDR3 sequences, 28% of them present only once. The sample consisted of blood. The receptors were gathered from a woman in her twenties or thirties in good health.

This clonotype was observed a few times. V and J are TRBV6-5 and TRBJ2-5, with TRBD2 matching 7 bases. With V trimmed by 4 bases and J by 0 bases, 5 bases remained unmatched. This CDR3 spans 15 amino acids. Germline CDR1 and CDR2: MNHEY and SVGAGI. This CDR3 reads CASSSSLADQETQYF. The CDR3 coding sequence is TGTGCCAGCAGTTCCTCGCTAGCGGACCAAGAGACCCAGTACTTC.

Here the CDR3 reads CASGLTGNYGYTF. The DNA of the CDR3 is TGTGCCAGCGGATTGACAGGGAACTATGGCTACACCTTC. The chain combines TRBV6-5 with TRBJ1-2; 7 bases match TRBD1. CDR1 MNHEY and CDR2 SVGAGI come from the germline V gene. Unmatched junction bases numbered 5, after V lost 8 bases and J lost 2 bases. The CDR3 totals 13 residues.

The chain joins TRBV6-2 or TRBV6-3 to TRBJ2-1; D might be TRBD2 (6 bases). Looked up from germline, CDR1 is MNHEY and CDR2 is SVGEGT. The CDR3 length is 12 residues. V shed 10 bases and J shed 10 bases, with 17 bases lying between them. Here the CDR3 reads CAIRRREMEQFF. In DNA, the CDR3 is TGTGCCATTCGAAGGAGGGAGATGGAGCAGTTCTTC.

In its sample, this clonotype was seen a few times. The rearrangement links TRBV7-9 to TRBJ1-2; the D is unclear. V lost 1 base, J lost 2 bases, and 11 bases lay in between. Germline V gene sequence: CDR1 SEHNR, CDR2 FQNEAQ (reference sequence). This CDR3 comprises 15 residues. CDR3 protein: CASSLGAALNYGYTF. The CDR3 DNA is TGTGCCAGCAGCTTAGGCGCAGCTTTGAACTATGGCTACACCTTC.

With respect to this clonotype: This may come from a read error, since a much larger clone is one base off. The chain employs TRBV6-5 and TRBJ2-7; TRBD1 is a possible D gene (6 bases). This CDR3 comprises 13 residues. Germline V CDR1 and CDR2: MNHEY, SVGAGI. In DNA form, the CDR3 reads TGTGCCAGCAGACAGGGTGGGACCTACGAGCGGTACTTC. This gives the protein CASRQGGTYERYF.